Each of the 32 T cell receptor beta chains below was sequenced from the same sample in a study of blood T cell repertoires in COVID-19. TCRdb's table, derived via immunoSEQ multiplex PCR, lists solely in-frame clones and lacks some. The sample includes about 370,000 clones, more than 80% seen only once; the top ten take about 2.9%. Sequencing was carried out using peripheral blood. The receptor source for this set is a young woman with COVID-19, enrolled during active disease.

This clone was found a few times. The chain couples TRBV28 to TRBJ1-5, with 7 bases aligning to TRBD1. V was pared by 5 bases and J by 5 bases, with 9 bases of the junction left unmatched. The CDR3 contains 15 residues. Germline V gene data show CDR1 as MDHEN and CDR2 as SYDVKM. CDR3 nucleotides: TGTGCCAGCAGTATTACAACAACAGGGGATCAGCCCCAGCATTTT. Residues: CASSITTTGDQPQHF.

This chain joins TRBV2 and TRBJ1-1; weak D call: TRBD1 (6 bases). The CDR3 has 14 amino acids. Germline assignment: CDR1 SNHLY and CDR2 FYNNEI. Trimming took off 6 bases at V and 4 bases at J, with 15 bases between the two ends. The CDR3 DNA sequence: TGTGCCAGCAGGGGGGGGCTGGGGTTCACTGAAGCTTTCTTT. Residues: CASRGGLGFTEAFF.

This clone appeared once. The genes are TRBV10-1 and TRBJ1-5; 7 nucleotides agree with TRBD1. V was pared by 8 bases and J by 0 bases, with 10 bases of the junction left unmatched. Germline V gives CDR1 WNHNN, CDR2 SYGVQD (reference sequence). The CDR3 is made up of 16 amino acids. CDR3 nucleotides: TGCGCCAGCTATACGTACAGGGGAAATAGCAATCAGCCCCAGCATTTT. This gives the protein CASYTYRGNSNQPQHF.

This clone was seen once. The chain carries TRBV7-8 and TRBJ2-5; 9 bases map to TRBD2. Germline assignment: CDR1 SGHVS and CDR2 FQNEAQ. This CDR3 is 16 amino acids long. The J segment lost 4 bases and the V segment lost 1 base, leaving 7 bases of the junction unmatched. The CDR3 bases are TGTGCCAGCAGCTTAGACGGCGGGGGGGTAGGAGAGACCCAGTACTTC. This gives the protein CASSLDGGGVGETQYF.

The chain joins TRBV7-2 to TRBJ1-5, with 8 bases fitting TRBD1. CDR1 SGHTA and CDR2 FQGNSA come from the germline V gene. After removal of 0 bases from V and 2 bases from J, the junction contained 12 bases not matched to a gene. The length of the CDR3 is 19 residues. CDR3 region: CASSLAPSGLGQGNQPQHF. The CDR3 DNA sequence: TGTGCCAGCAGCTTAGCCCCCTCGGGTCTGGGACAGGGCAATCAGCCCCAGCATTTT.

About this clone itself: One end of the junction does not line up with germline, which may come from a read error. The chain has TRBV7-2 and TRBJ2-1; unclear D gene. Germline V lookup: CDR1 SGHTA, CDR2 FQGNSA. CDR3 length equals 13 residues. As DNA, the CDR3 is TGTGCCAGCACCATAGACTCCGACAATGAGCAGTTCTTC. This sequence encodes CASTIDSDNEQFF.

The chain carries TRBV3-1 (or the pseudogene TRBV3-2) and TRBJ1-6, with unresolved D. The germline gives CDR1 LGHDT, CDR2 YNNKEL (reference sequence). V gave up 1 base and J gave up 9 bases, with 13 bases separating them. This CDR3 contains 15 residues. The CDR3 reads CASSQVADGFSPLHF. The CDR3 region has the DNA TGTGCCAGCAGCCAAGTAGCGGACGGGTTTTCACCCCTCCACTTT.

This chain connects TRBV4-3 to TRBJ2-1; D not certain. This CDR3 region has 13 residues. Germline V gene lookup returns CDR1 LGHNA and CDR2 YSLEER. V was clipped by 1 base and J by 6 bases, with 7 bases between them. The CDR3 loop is CASSQALGNEQFF. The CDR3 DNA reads TGCGCCAGCAGCCAAGCGCTCGGCAATGAGCAGTTCTTC.

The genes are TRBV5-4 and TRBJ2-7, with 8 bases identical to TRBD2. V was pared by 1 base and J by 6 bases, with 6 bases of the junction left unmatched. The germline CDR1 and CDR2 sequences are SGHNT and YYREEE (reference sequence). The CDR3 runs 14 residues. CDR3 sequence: CASSLRGGGREQYF. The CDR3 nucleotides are TGTGCCAGCAGCTTGAGAGGCGGGGGGCGCGAGCAGTACTTC.

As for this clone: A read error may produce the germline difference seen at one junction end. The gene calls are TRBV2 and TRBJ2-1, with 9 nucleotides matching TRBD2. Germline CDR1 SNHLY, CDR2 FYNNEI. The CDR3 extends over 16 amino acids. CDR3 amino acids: CASREVGGGAMNEQFF. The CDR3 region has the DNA TGTGCCAGCAGGGAAGTGGGCGGGGGGGCAATGAATGAGCAGTTCTTC.

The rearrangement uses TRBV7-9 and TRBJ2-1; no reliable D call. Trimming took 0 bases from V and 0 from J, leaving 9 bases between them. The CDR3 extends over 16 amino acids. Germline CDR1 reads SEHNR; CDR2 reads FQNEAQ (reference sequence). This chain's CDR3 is CASSLALWSSYNEQFF. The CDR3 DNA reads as TGTGCCAGCAGCTTAGCGCTTTGGAGCTCCTACAATGAGCAGTTCTTC.

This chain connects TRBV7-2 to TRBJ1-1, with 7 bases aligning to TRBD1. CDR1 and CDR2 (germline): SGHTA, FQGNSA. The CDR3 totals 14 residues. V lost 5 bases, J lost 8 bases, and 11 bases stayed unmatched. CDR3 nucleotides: TGTGCCAGCAGCCCCACTCACAGGGGTCCCGAAGCTTTCTTT. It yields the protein CASSPTHRGPEAFF. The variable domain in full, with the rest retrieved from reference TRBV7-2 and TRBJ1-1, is GAGVSQSPSNKVTEKGKDVELRCDPISGHTALYWYRQSLGQGLEFLIYFQGNSAPDKSGLPSDRFSAERTGGSVSTLTIQRTQQEDSAVYLCASSPTHRGPEAFFGQGTRLTVV.

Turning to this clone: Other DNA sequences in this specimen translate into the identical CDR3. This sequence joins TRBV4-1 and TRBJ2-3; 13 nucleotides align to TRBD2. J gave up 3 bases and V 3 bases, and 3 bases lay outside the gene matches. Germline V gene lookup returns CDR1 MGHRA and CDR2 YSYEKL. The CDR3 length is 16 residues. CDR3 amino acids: CASSQAGLAGTDTQYF. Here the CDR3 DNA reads TGCGCCAGCAGCCAGGCGGGACTAGCGGGAACAGATACGCAGTATTTT.

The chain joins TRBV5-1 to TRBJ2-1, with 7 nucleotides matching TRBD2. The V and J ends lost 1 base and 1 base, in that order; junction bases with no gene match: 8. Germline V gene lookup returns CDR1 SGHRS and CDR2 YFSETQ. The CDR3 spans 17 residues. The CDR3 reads CASSLFVRGSSYNEQFF. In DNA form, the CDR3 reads TGCGCCAGCAGCTTGTTTGTGCGCGGGAGTTCCTACAATGAGCAGTTCTTC. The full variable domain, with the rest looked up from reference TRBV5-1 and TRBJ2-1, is KAGVTQTPRYLIKTRGQQVTLSCSPISGHRSVSWYQQTPGQGLQFLFEYFSETQRNKGNFPGRFSGRQFSNSRSEMNVSTLELGDSALYLCASSLFVRGSSYNEQFFGPGTRLTVL.

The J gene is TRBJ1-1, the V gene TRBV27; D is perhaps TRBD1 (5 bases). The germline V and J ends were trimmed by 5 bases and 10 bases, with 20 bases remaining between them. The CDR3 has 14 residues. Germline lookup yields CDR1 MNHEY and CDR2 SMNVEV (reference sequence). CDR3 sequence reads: CASSPRRGEVGAFF. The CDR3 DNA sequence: TGTGCCAGCAGTCCACGTAGGGGCGAAGTTGGAGCTTTCTTT.

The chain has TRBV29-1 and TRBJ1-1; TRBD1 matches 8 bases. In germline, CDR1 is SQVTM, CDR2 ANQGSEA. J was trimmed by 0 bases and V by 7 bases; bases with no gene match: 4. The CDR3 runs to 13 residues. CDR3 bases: TGCAGCGCGACAGGGGTCCTGAACACTGAAGCTTTCTTT. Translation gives CSATGVLNTEAFF.

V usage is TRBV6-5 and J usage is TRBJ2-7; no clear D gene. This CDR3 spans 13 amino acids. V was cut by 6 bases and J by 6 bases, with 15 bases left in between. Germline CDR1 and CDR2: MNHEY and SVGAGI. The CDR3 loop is CASSPRQVAEQYF. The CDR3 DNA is TGTGCCAGCAGCCCCAGACAAGTGGCCGAGCAGTACTTC.

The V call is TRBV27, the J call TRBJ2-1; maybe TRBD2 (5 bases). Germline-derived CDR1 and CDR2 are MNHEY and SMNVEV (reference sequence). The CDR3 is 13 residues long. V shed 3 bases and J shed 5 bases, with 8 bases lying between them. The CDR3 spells CASSLGRNNEQFF. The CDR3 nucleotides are TGTGCCAGCAGTTTGGGGAGAAACAATGAGCAGTTCTTC.

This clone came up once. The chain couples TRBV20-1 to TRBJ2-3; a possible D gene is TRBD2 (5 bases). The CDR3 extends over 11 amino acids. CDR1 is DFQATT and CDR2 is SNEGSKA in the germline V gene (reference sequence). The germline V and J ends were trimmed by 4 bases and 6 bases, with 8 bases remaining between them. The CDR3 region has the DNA TGCAGTGCTACCGGGATGGATACGCAGTATTTT. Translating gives CSATGMDTQYF.

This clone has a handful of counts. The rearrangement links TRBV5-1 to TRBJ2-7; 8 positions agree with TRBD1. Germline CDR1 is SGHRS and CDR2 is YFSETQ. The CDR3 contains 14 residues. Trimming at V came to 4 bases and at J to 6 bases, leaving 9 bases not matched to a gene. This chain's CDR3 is CASSPSAGGPEQYF. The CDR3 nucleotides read TGCGCCAGCAGCCCCTCCGCAGGGGGCCCCGAGCAGTACTTC.

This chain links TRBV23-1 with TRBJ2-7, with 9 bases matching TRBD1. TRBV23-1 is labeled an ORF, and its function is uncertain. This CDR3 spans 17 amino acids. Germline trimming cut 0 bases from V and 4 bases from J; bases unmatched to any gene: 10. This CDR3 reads CASSQSTYDRGGYEQYF. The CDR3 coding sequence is TGCGCCAGCAGTCAATCCACTTACGACAGGGGGGGGTACGAGCAGTACTTC.

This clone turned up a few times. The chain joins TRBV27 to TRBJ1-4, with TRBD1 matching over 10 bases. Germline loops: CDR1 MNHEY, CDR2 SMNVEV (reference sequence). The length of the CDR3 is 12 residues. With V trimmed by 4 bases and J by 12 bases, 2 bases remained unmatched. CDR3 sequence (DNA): TGTGCCAGCAGTTGGACAGGGGGTGAACTGTTTTTT. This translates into CASSWTGGELFF. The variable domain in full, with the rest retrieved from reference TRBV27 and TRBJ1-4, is EAQVTQNPRYLITVTGKKLTVTCSQNMNHEYMSWYRQDPGLGLRQIYYSMNVEVTDKGDVPEGYKVSRKEKRNFPLILESPSPNQTSLYFCASSWTGGELFFGSGTQLSVL.

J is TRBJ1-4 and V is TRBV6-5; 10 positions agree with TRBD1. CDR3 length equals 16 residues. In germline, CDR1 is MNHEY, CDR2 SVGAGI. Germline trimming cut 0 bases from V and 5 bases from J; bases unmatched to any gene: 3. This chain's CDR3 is CASSYSTGGGNEKLFF. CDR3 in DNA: TGTGCCAGCAGTTACTCGACAGGGGGCGGGAATGAAAAACTGTTTTTT.

The CDR3 nucleotides are TGTGCCTGGACTGCGGGAGGGACAGATACGCAGTATTTT. As protein: CAWTAGGTDTQYF. J is TRBJ2-3 and V is TRBV30; 9 bases are shared with TRBD2. The CDR3 spans 13 residues. V trimming: 4 bases; J trimming: 3 bases; junction bases outside the gene matches: 2. CDR1 is GTSNPN, CDR2 SVGIG, per germline (reference sequence).

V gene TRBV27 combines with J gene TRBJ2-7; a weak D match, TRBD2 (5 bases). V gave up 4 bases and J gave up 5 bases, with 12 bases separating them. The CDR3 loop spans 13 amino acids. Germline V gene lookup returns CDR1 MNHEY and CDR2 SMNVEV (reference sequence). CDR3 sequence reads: CASSSGVAHEQYF. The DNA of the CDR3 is TGTGCCAGCAGTTCCGGGGTGGCCCACGAGCAGTACTTC.

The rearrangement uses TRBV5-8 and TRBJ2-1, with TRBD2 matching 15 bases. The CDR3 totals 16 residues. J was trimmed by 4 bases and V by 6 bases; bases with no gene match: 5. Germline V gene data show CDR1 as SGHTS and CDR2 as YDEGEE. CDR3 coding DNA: TGTGCCAGCAAAATCGGGACTAGCGGGGGGTACAATGAGCAGTTCTTC. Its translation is CASKIGTSGGYNEQFF.

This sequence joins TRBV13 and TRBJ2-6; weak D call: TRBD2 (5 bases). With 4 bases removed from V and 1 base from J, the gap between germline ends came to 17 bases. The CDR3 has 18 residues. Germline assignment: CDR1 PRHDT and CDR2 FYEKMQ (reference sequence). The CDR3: CASSSQRAESSGANVLTF. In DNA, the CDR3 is TGTGCCAGCAGCTCCCAGAGGGCTGAGAGTTCTGGGGCCAACGTCCTGACTTTC.

The CDR3 sequence: CASSALGAGSNNEQFF. The CDR3, as DNA: TGTGCCAGCAGTGCTCTTGGAGCGGGATCCAACAATGAGCAGTTCTTC. The rearrangement joins TRBV25-1 to TRBJ2-1; TRBD2 aligns across 7 bases. The CDR3 runs to 16 residues. After removal of 4 bases from V and 5 bases from J, the junction contained 11 bases not matched to a gene. Germline V gene sequence: CDR1 MGHDK, CDR2 SYGVNS.

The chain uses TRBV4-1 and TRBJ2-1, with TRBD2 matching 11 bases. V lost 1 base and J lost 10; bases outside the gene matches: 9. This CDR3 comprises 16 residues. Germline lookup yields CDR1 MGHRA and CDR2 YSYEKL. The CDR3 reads CASSQVRTSGSEEQFF. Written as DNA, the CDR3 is TGCGCCAGCAGCCAAGTAAGAACTAGCGGGAGTGAGGAGCAGTTCTTC.

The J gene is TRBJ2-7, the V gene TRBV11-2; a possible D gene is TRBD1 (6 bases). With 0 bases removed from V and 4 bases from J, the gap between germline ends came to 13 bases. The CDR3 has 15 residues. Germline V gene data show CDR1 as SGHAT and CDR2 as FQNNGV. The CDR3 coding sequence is TGTGCCAGCAGCTTAGAACAGGGTATACAGTACGAGCAGTACTTC. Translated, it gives CASSLEQGIQYEQYF.

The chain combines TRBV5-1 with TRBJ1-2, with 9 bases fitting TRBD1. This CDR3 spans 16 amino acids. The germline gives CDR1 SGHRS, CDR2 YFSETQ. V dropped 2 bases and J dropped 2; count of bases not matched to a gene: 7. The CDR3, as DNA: TGCGCCAGCAGCTTCCTAACAGGGGGCTCAAACTATGGCTACACCTTC. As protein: CASSFLTGGSNYGYTF. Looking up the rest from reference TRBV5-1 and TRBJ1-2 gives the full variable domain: KAGVTQTPRYLIKTRGQQVTLSCSPISGHRSVSWYQQTPGQGLQFLFEYFSETQRNKGNFPGRFSGRQFSNSRSEMNVSTLELGDSALYLCASSFLTGGSNYGYTFGSGTRLTVV.

The CDR3 DNA is TGTGCCAGCAGGGAGGGGACGAACACCGGGGAGCTGTTTTTT. It specifies CASREGTNTGELFF. V gene TRBV2 combines with J gene TRBJ2-2; TRBD2 might be the D (6 bases). The CDR3 is 14 amino acids. CDR1 is SNHLY and CDR2 is FYNNEI in the germline V gene. Trimming took 6 bases from V and 0 from J, leaving 8 bases between them.